Listed below are T cell receptor beta chains from one sample, sequenced in a study of somatic mutations in cytotoxic T cells in rheumatoid arthritis. Here immunoSEQ multiplex PCR was the method, and the copy in TCRdb shows in-frame clones only, minus some. Among about 4,700 clones, approximately 80% were seen once, and the ten largest hold 38%. Sequenced input: CD8+ T cells sorted from blood. The receptors shown here come from a man between 65 and 85 years old with rheumatoid arthritis. Each CDR3 is given with its conserved first and last residue. D genes are given only for firm matches. Only part of the rows carry a size: once, few, many, or a class if the clone is expanded.

J gene	clone size	D gene	CDR3 length	V gene	CDR3 protein	CDR3 DNA
TRBJ2-7	few	-	17	TRBV14	CASSPRNLDEISYEQYF	TGTGCCAGCAGCCCGAGGAATCTCGACGAGATCTCCTACGAGCAGTACTTC
TRBJ2-7	-	-	13	TRBV5-6	CASSGGTDYEQYF	TGTGCCAGCAGCGGCGGGACGGACTACGAGCAGTACTTC
TRBJ2-3	once	-	20	TRBV7-5	CAPHLRVRGGPSHFRGAQYF	TGTGCCCCTCACTTACGGGTGCGGGGGGGGCCGTCGCACTTCCGCGGGGCGCAGTATTTT
TRBJ1-1	few	-	14	TRBV6-6	CASSYTPRRTEAFF	TGTGCCAGCAGTTACACCCCCCGTAGAACTGAAGCTTTCTTT
TRBJ2-5	-	-	13	TRBV9	CASHGGYQETQYF	TGTGCCTCCCATGGGGGGTACCAAGAGACCCAGTACTTC
TRBJ2-1	-	TRBD1	17	TRBV14	CASSQLGQGGSYNEQFF	TGTGCCAGCAGCCAGTTGGGACAGGGGGGTTCCTACAATGAGCAGTTCTTC
TRBJ1-2	-	TRBD1	15	TRBV6-5	CASYNYRGQSYGYTF	TGTGCCAGCTATAATTACAGGGGGCAAAGCTATGGCTACACCTTC
TRBJ2-7	-	-	13	TRBV29-1	CSVLTANSYEQYF	TGCAGCGTCCTGACAGCGAACTCCTACGAGCAGTACTTC
TRBJ1-2	-	-	13	TRBV6-5	CASSPNTYYGYTF	TGTGCCAGCAGCCCCAACACGTACTATGGCTACACCTTC
TRBJ2-7	-	TRBD1	14	TRBV25-1	CASSDSDRVNEQYF	TGTGCCAGCAGTGACAGCGACAGGGTGAACGAGCAGTACTTC
TRBJ2-1	-	TRBD2	17	TRBV4-1	CASSQFEGLASYNEQFF	TGCGCCAGCAGCCAATTTGAGGGACTAGCGTCCTACAATGAGCAGTTCTTC
TRBJ2-1	-	TRBD1	20	TRBV9	CASSAAGGGWDREGYNEQFF	TGTGCCAGCAGCGCCGCGGGTGGCGGGTGGGACAGGGAGGGTTACAATGAGCAGTTCTTC
TRBJ2-2	-	TRBD1	16	TRBV7-9	CASSSDRGDHTGELFF	TGTGCCAGCAGCTCGGACAGGGGGGACCACACCGGGGAGCTGTTTTTT
TRBJ2-6	-	TRBD1	17	TRBV27	CASSHGQVGFGANVLTF	TGTGCCAGCAGTCACGGACAGGTTGGATTTGGGGCCAACGTCCTGACTTTC
TRBJ2-3	-	TRBD2	16	TRBV11-1	CASSLARGLDPDTQYF	TGTGCCAGCAGCTTAGCTCGAGGACTAGATCCAGATACGCAGTATTTT
TRBJ2-3	once	-	14	TRBV19	CASSGTSGTDTQYF	TGTGCCAGTAGTGGAACCAGCGGAACAGATACGCAGTATTTT
TRBJ2-1	once	TRBD2	18	TRBV28	CASSSLRGGSMPYNEQFF	TGTGCCAGCAGCTCCCTCCGGGGGGGGAGCATGCCCTACAATGAGCAGTTCTTC
TRBJ1-2	few	TRBD1	12	TRBV7-9	CASSTGTESYTF	TGTGCCAGCAGCACCGGGACAGAGAGCTACACCTTC
TRBJ2-2	-	TRBD2	20	TRBV7-6	CASSLGGSLAGGPGTGELFF	TGTGCCAGCAGCTTGGGCGGATCACTAGCGGGAGGGCCTGGCACCGGGGAGCTGTTTTTT
TRBJ2-3	-	TRBD2	16	TRBV7-9	CASSLGLAGNTDTQYF	TGTGCCAGCAGCCTAGGACTAGCGGGGAACACAGATACGCAGTATTTT
TRBJ2-1	-	TRBD2	13	TRBV2	CASTLGGNAEQFF	TGTGCCAGCACCCTGGGGGGGAATGCTGAGCAGTTCTTC
TRBJ2-5	once	TRBD1	16	TRBV9	CASSIYAGTGQETQYF	TGTGCCAGCAGCATCTACGCCGGGACAGGACAAGAGACCCAGTACTTC
TRBJ2-7	-	TRBD2	15	TRBV27	CASRGLADPSYEQYF	TGTGCCAGCAGGGGACTAGCGGACCCCTCCTACGAGCAGTACTTC
TRBJ1-1	once	-	14	TRBV6-5	CASSYSQGMGEAFF	TGTGCCAGCAGTTACTCGCAGGGCATGGGTGAAGCTTTCTTT
TRBJ2-2	-	-	15	TRBV27	CASSLATVNTGELFF	TGTGCCAGCAGCCTGGCGACAGTGAACACCGGGGAGCTGTTTTTT
TRBJ2-1	-	TRBD2	16	TRBV5-5	CASSPTGAGLSNEQFF	TGTGCCAGCAGCCCCACGGGTGCGGGACTATCAAATGAGCAGTTCTTC
TRBJ2-2	-	-	13	TRBV19	CASSARGTGELFF	TGTGCCAGTAGTGCCAGGGGCACCGGGGAGCTGTTTTTT
TRBJ1-1	few	-	15	TRBV7-2	CASSLLAGVRTEAFF	TGTGCCAGCAGCTTATTAGCAGGGGTGAGGACTGAAGCTTTCTTT
TRBJ2-3	-	-	11	TRBV7-8	CASSSTSLPYF	TGTGCCAGCAGCTCGACTAGTCTGCCGTATTTT
TRBJ2-2	-	TRBD2	15	TRBV28	CASSVLAGGTGELFF	TGTGCCAGCAGTGTTCTAGCGGGAGGCACCGGGGAGCTGTTTTTT
TRBJ1-5	-	-	14	TRBV19	CASTRGGFNQPQHF	TGTGCCAGCACGAGGGGGGGATTCAATCAGCCCCAGCATTTT
TRBJ1-2	-	TRBD1	11	TRBV30	CACDRGRGYTF	TGTGCCTGTGACAGGGGGAGAGGCTACACCTTC
TRBJ1-5	-	-	15	TRBV6-5	CASSHDSYSNQPQHF	TGTGCCAGCAGCCACGACAGCTATAGCAATCAGCCCCAGCATTTT